This T cell receptor (beta chain) was recovered during a study of T cells after posttransplantation cyclophosphamide. A marrow graft followed busulfan-fludarabine conditioning, with cyclophosphamide on days +3 and +4. The CDR3 has 16 amino acids. Per the germline V gene, CDR1 is SQVTM and CDR2 is ANQGSEA. The table lists this clone with many counts. The antigen is not known. Using immunoSEQ multiplex PCR, the repertoire was profiled, and TCRdb retains in-frame clones only, with some absent. The repertoire yields about 3,100 clones, none seen only once; the top ten contain roughly 30%. Broader study findings: After PTCy, TRB diversity resembled that of CNI/methotrexate controls.

The rearrangement joins TRBV29-1 to TRBJ2-1, with TRBD1 matching over 7 bases. Source: PBMCs, taken 84 days after allogeneic stem cell transplant with posttransplant cyclophosphamide. The sequence was collected from a female patient aged 40 to 55 who received an allogeneic stem cell transplant from a related donor, was CMV-positive, and had no GVHD. Some T cells may originate from the graft donor. CDR3: CHTGTVLISSYNEQFF. CDR3 coding DNA: TGCCACACCGGGACAGTTCTTATCAGCTCCTACAATGAGCAGTTCTTC.